Below are 12 T cell receptor beta chains sequenced from a single sample in a study of blood T cell repertoires in COVID-19. Sequencing used immunoSEQ multiplex PCR; TCRdb keeps in-frame clones, though not all of them. Of almost 400,000 clones detected, around nine tenths appear once; the ten largest clones hold over 0.9%. The specimen sequenced was PBMCs or T cells enriched from blood (not recorded which). These receptors all stem from a woman younger than 45 with acute COVID-19.

The rearrangement links TRBV19 to TRBJ1-5; D might be TRBD1 (5 bases). The length of the CDR3 is 16 residues. The ends were cut back, 3 bases at V and 3 bases at J, with 15 bases in the middle. In germline, CDR1 is LNHDA, CDR2 SQIVND (reference sequence). Here the CDR3 reads CASSIMPGMYNQPQHF. CDR3 DNA: TGTGCCAGTAGTATTATGCCAGGGATGTACAATCAGCCCCAGCATTTT.

This CDR3 is CAINDVVQGDTEAFF. Written as DNA, the CDR3 is TGTGCCATCAACGACGTGGTACAGGGGGACACTGAAGCTTTCTTT. V usage is TRBV10-3 and J usage is TRBJ1-1; 8 bases match TRBD1. The CDR3 sequence is 15 residues long. J gave up 3 bases and V 7 bases, and 10 bases lay outside the gene matches. Per the germline V gene, CDR1 is ENHRY and CDR2 is SYGVKD.

The chain couples TRBV4-1 to TRBJ2-3, with 9 nucleotides matching TRBD1. The germline V gene encodes CDR1 MGHRA and CDR2 YSYEKL. There are 16 residues in the CDR3. V was clipped by 4 bases and J by 2 bases; unmatched bases: 7. Written as DNA, the CDR3 is TGCGCCAGCAGCCTTACCGGGACAGGGTACACAGATACGCAGTATTTT. This encodes CASSLTGTGYTDTQYF.

The chain joins TRBV3-1 (or the pseudogene TRBV3-2) to TRBJ2-3; 8 bases agree with TRBD2. The CDR3 contains 16 residues. In germline, CDR1 is LGHDT, CDR2 YNNKEL (reference sequence). Trimming removed 0 bases from V and 2 bases from J; junction bases left unmatched: 4. The CDR3 loop reads CASSQDSGVPTDTQYF. The CDR3 nucleotides read TGTGCCAGCAGCCAAGATAGCGGGGTTCCCACAGATACGCAGTATTTT.

V usage is TRBV7-9 and J usage is TRBJ2-2; 8 bases are shared with TRBD2. This CDR3 spans 16 amino acids. V dropped 4 bases and J dropped 1; count of bases not matched to a gene: 5. Germline V gives CDR1 SEHNR, CDR2 FQNEAQ (reference sequence). Written as DNA, the CDR3 is TGTGCCAGCAGCTCTATGGGACTAGAGAACACCGGGGAGCTGTTTTTT. Translation: CASSSMGLENTGELFF.

CDR3 DNA sequence: TGTGCCACCAGTGCGGGAGGGACTCCTGCCTACGAGCAGTACTTC. This gives the protein CATSAGGTPAYEQYF. The chain links TRBV24-1 to TRBJ2-7, with TRBD2 matching 8 bases. Trimming at V came to 5 bases and at J to 2 bases, leaving 7 bases not matched to a gene. Per the germline V gene, CDR1 is KGHDR and CDR2 is SFDVKD. The CDR3 consists of 15 residues.

The chain is built from TRBV24-1 and TRBJ2-1, with 12 nucleotides matching TRBD1. This CDR3 spans 16 amino acids. V was pared by 1 base and J by 5 bases, with 2 bases of the junction left unmatched. Germline CDR1 and CDR2: KGHDR and SFDVKD. This CDR3 reads CATSDFGTGGNNEQFF. For the CDR3, the DNA is TGTGCCACCAGTGATTTTGGGACAGGGGGCAACAATGAGCAGTTCTTC.

This rearrangement joins TRBV3-1 (or the pseudogene TRBV3-2) to TRBJ1-1, with 10 bases lining up with TRBD1. The CDR3 covers 15 residues. Trimming took 5 bases from V and 1 from J; bases not matched to a gene: 4. In germline, CDR1 is LGHDT, CDR2 YNNKEL (reference sequence). The CDR3 DNA follows: TGTGCCAGCAGCTCCCGGACAGGGGGGAACACTGAAGCTTTCTTT. It yields the protein CASSSRTGGNTEAFF.

The chain couples TRBV6-5 to TRBJ2-7, with 9 bases identical to TRBD1. V lost 4 bases to trimming and J lost 0 bases; unmatched junction nucleotides: 4. The CDR3 is 15 amino acids. The germline CDR1 and CDR2 sequences are MNHEY and SVGAGI. CDR3 coding DNA: TGTGCCAGCAGTTGGACAGGGGACTTCTCCTACGAGCAGTACTTC. This gives the protein CASSWTGDFSYEQYF.

This chain uses TRBV18 with TRBJ2-3, with 8 bases aligning to TRBD1. The CDR3 runs 15 residues. Germline-derived CDR1 and CDR2 are KGHSH and LQKENI. V gave up 2 bases and J gave up 6 bases; unmatched junction bases: 7. CDR3 in amino acids: CASSPVAGGPDTQYF. The CDR3 region has the DNA TGTGCCAGCTCACCAGTAGCAGGGGGCCCCGATACGCAGTATTTT.

V and J are TRBV19 and TRBJ2-5; D may be TRBD1 (6 bases). This CDR3 comprises 16 residues. V was pared by 5 bases and J by 2 bases, with 18 bases between. Germline V gene lookup returns CDR1 LNHDA and CDR2 SQIVND (reference sequence). CDR3 sequence (DNA): TGTGCCAGTAGTTACAAAGTAGGGGGTTTACAAGAGACCCAGTACTTC. Its protein is CASSYKVGGLQETQYF.

The chain employs TRBV7-2 and TRBJ2-7, with a weak D call TRBD1 (6 bases). CDR3 length: 14 amino acids. V was shortened by 2 bases and J by 1 base, with 9 bases between the two germline ends. Germline CDR1 is SGHTA and CDR2 is FQGNSA. The CDR3 reads CASSLRDTSYEQYF. CDR3 coding DNA: TGTGCCAGCAGCTTACGGGACACTTCCTACGAGCAGTACTTC.